This T cell receptor beta chain was obtained from a study of technical replicates of blood from a few donors. V was clipped by 3 bases and J by 8 bases, with 16 bases between them. From germline, CDR1 is PRHDT and CDR2 FYEKMQ (reference sequence). The CDR3 has 14 amino acids. Clones were sequenced by immunoSEQ multiplex PCR, and TCRdb holds only the in-frame ones, with some missing. Here the sample spans 70,000 to 80,000 clones, about 90% being singletons. This chain joins TRBV13 and TRBJ1-2, with D possibly TRBD1 on 6 matching bases. Material for sequencing was T cells isolated from PBMCs. The origin of this receptor is a human donor in good health. CDR3 bases: TGTGCCAGCAGCTTTTACAGGGCAAATGTAGGCTACACCTTC. Translated, it gives CASSFYRANVGYTF.